The sequence of this T cell receptor beta chain was determined in a study of blood T cell repertoires in COVID-19. Original data processing: Researchers report that nucleated cell counts were estimated from reference gene primer amplification. Assay: immunoSEQ multiplex PCR; the TCRdb copy retains only in-frame clones and omits some. V and J calls and clone size follow that table, whereas D and trimming were derived from the DNA. Here the sample spans more than 85,000 clones, 84% being singletons. V dropped 0 bases and J dropped 2 bases, with 11 bases sitting between them. The CDR3 covers 16 residues. Germline V gives CDR1 LGHDT, CDR2 YNNKEL (reference sequence).

The sequence came from a woman aged 45-65 years with acute or convalescent COVID-19. V is TRBV3-1 (or the pseudogene TRBV3-2) and J is TRBJ2-1; D is possibly TRBD2 (6 bases). Material for sequencing was peripheral blood. The CDR3 here is CASSQDRGLTYNEQFF. The CDR3 DNA sequence: TGTGCCAGCAGCCAAGATAGGGGACTTACCTACAATGAGCAGTTCTTC.